This passage covers 32 T cell receptor beta chains from one sample sequenced in a study of blood T cell repertoires in COVID-19. Produced via immunoSEQ multiplex PCR; TCRdb's table is partial and in-frame only. In the table there are some 510,000 clones, 88% of which are singletons. The material sequenced was PBMCs or T cells enriched from blood (not recorded which). The receptors originated from a middle-aged woman who had recovered from COVID-19.

This rearrangement joins TRBV10-3 to TRBJ1-1; D remains ambiguous. Germline assignment: CDR1 ENHRY and CDR2 SYGVKD. The V gene lost 7 bases and the J gene lost 3 bases, with 6 bases spanning the gap. This CDR3 contains 11 residues. The CDR3 bases are TGTGCCATCATGGGAGACACTGAAGCTTTCTTT. This translates into CAIMGDTEAFF.

This clone has only a few counts. The rearrangement joins TRBV18 to TRBJ2-2; 15 nucleotides match TRBD2. Germline values: CDR1 KGHSH, CDR2 LQKENI. The CDR3 contains 18 residues. The junction had 5 bases not matched to a gene; V was cut back by 1 base and J by 5 bases. The CDR3 here is CASSPLGLAGGRTGELFF. CDR3 bases: TGTGCCAGCTCACCACTCGGACTAGCGGGAGGGAGGACCGGGGAGCTGTTTTTT.

V usage is TRBV19 and J usage is TRBJ1-1; possibly TRBD1 for D (6 bases). CDR1 and CDR2 (germline): LNHDA, SQIVND (reference sequence). Trimming took 6 bases from V and 3 from J, leaving 17 bases between them. The CDR3 contains 15 residues. The CDR3 loop is CASREYRERDTEAFF. The CDR3, as DNA: TGTGCCAGTAGGGAATACAGGGAAAGGGACACTGAAGCTTTCTTT.

This clone has only one observation. The J gene is TRBJ2-3, the V gene TRBV4-1, with 7 bases matching TRBD2. Unmatched junction bases numbered 13, after V lost 11 bases and J lost 5 bases. CDR1 is MGHRA, CDR2 YSYEKL, per germline. The CDR3 length is 14 residues. CDR3 residues: CAVAIAGPLDTQYF. The CDR3 nucleotides read TGCGCCGTAGCCATAGCGGGCCCATTAGATACGCAGTATTTT.

The sample holds a few counts of this clone. The chain recombines TRBV6-2 or TRBV6-3 with TRBJ2-5; 7 bases are a match to TRBD1. Trimming at V came to 2 bases and at J to 7 bases, leaving 10 bases not matched to a gene. CDR3 size: 15 residues. Germline lookup yields CDR1 MNHEY and CDR2 SVGEGT. In nucleotides, the CDR3 is TGTGCCAGCAGTTACCCCGGGACAGTACGTCCGACCCAGTACTTC. Encoded protein: CASSYPGTVRPTQYF.

The chain has TRBV7-8 and TRBJ2-3; TRBD2 matches at 13 bases. J was trimmed by 3 bases and V by 5 bases; bases with no gene match: 2. The CDR3 is 15 amino acids. CDR1 is SGHVS, CDR2 FQNEAQ, per germline. CDR3 nucleotides: TGTGCCAGCAGCCCACTAGCGGGAGGGACAGATACGCAGTATTTT. Residues: CASSPLAGGTDTQYF.

V is TRBV11-2 and J is TRBJ1-4; D call uncertain. The CDR3 extends over 18 amino acids. Trimming pared 1 base from V and 0 bases from J, leaving 15 bases between. Germline V gives CDR1 SGHAT, CDR2 FQNNGV. Written as DNA, the CDR3 is TGTGCCAGCAGCTTAGGTTTGGTGACGGGTGCAACTAATGAAAAACTGTTTTTT. Translating it yields CASSLGLVTGATNEKLFF.

The gene calls are TRBV10-1 and TRBJ2-2, with D tentatively TRBD2 (6 bases). The CDR3 consists of 16 residues. Germline V CDR1 and CDR2: WNHNN, SYGVQD (reference sequence). Trimming left V 4 bases short and J 0 bases short, with 12 bases between. The CDR3 here is CASSASGVPNTGELFF. The CDR3 region has the DNA TGCGCCAGCAGTGCCTCGGGGGTACCGAACACCGGGGAGCTGTTTTTT.

This clone appeared a few times. V gene TRBV2 combines with J gene TRBJ1-5; D gene ambiguous. Per the germline V gene, CDR1 is SNHLY and CDR2 is FYNNEI. V lost 3 bases and J lost 5, with 8 bases in between. CDR3 length: 13 residues. The CDR3 sequence is CASSEYFDQPQHF. For the CDR3, the DNA is TGTGCCAGCAGTGAGTATTTTGATCAGCCCCAGCATTTT.

The V and J genes are TRBV24-1 and TRBJ2-5; D is unclear. V lost 4 bases to trimming and J lost 0 bases, with 8 bases between them. The CDR3 runs to 14 residues. Germline CDR1 reads KGHDR; CDR2 reads SFDVKD. The CDR3 DNA reads TGTGCCACCAGTGACCATTTGTACCAAGAGACCCAGTACTTC. Its protein is CATSDHLYQETQYF.

The V and J genes are TRBV19 and TRBJ1-6; possible D gene TRBD1, 6 bases. The germline gives CDR1 LNHDA, CDR2 SQIVND (reference sequence). CDR3 size: 13 residues. Trimming stripped 4 bases from V and 12 bases from J, with 13 bases between. The CDR3 spells CASSSGRGVPLHF. CDR3 in DNA: TGTGCCAGTAGTAGTGGCAGGGGAGTACCCCTCCACTTT.

The sample holds one count of this clone. V is TRBV5-1 and J is TRBJ2-1; the D gene is possibly TRBD2 (5 bases). This CDR3 is built from 16 residues. V was trimmed by 7 bases and J by 0 bases, leaving 17 bases between them. The germline gives CDR1 SGHRS, CDR2 YFSETQ. The CDR3 loop reads CASVARQASSYNEQFF. CDR3 DNA: TGCGCCAGCGTAGCGAGACAAGCGAGCTCCTACAATGAGCAGTTCTTC.

The J gene is TRBJ1-5, the V gene TRBV15; TRBD1 aligns across 8 bases. This CDR3 has 15 amino acids. Germline CDR1 reads LNHNV; CDR2 reads YYDKDF (reference sequence). Trimming at V came to 4 bases and at J to 3 bases, leaving 5 bases not matched to a gene. The CDR3 sequence: CATSTQTGVNQPQHF. The CDR3 coding sequence is TGTGCCACCAGCACCCAGACAGGGGTCAATCAGCCCCAGCATTTT.

The chain combines TRBV12-3 or TRBV12-4 with TRBJ2-7, with TRBD2 as a possible D gene (5 bases). The CDR3 runs to 12 residues. V was shortened by 7 bases and J by 3 bases, with 10 bases between the two germline ends. The CDR3 DNA follows: TGTGCCAGCACGAGGGAAAACTACGAGCAGTACTTC. This encodes CASTRENYEQYF.

The rearrangement joins TRBV10-2 to TRBJ1-4; TRBD1 aligns across 7 bases. The ends lost 5 bases at V and 7 bases at J; junction bases unmatched: 4. The CDR3 extends over 13 amino acids. Germline V CDR1 and CDR2: WSHSY, SAAADI. This CDR3 is CASSTGVGEKLFF. The DNA of the CDR3 is TGCGCCAGCAGTACAGGGGTGGGTGAAAAACTGTTTTTT.

This clone was detected only a few times. The chain combines TRBV19 with TRBJ1-1; TRBD1 agrees at 9 bases. Germline CDR1 reads LNHDA; CDR2 reads SQIVND (reference sequence). V dropped 2 bases and J dropped 10; count of bases not matched to a gene: 8. The CDR3 length is 14 residues. The CDR3 DNA reads TGTGCCAGTAGTATACGTACAGGGGGCGTAGGAGCTTTCTTT. Translated: CASSIRTGGVGAFF.

The table lists this clone with a count of one. This rearrangement joins TRBV27 to TRBJ1-4; possibly TRBD1 for D (5 bases). Germline V CDR1 and CDR2: MNHEY, SMNVEV (reference sequence). This CDR3 is 15 amino acids long. The V gene lost 3 bases and the J gene lost 5 bases, with 13 bases spanning the gap. In nucleotides, the CDR3 is TGTGCCAGCAGTTTTGTAGGGGCCCAAAATGAAAAACTGTTTTTT. Protein sequence: CASSFVGAQNEKLFF.

The V and J genes are TRBV19 and TRBJ2-7; TRBD1 aligns across 7 bases. The CDR3 runs 14 residues. Germline CDR1 and CDR2: LNHDA and SQIVND (reference sequence). Losses at the gene ends were 5 bases for V and 3 bases for J; bases not matched to a gene: 7. CDR3 loop: CASSPRDSRYEQYF. CDR3 nucleotides: TGTGCCAGTAGTCCACGGGACAGCCGCTACGAGCAGTACTTC.

This chain connects TRBV20-1 to TRBJ1-4, with D tentatively TRBD1 (5 bases). The CDR3 covers 14 residues. V gave up 3 bases and J gave up 3 bases, with 11 bases separating them. Germline CDR1 and CDR2: DFQATT and SNEGSKA (reference sequence). CDR3 amino acids: CSASLGVANEKLFF. The CDR3 DNA sequence: TGCAGTGCTAGTCTAGGGGTGGCTAATGAAAAACTGTTTTTT.

The rearrangement uses TRBV5-4 and TRBJ1-3; weak D call: TRBD1 (6 bases). CDR1 and CDR2 from the germline V gene are SGHNT and YYREEE (reference sequence). The CDR3 runs to 16 residues. V lost 4 bases and J lost 0, with 14 bases in between. The DNA for the CDR3 is TGTGCCAGCAGCAATGACAGGTCCCGCTCTGGAAACACCATATATTTT. Translated: CASSNDRSRSGNTIYF.

The chain couples TRBV11-2 to TRBJ2-1; 8 nucleotides agree with TRBD2. The CDR3 is 15 residues long. V dropped 3 bases and J dropped 5; count of bases not matched to a gene: 6. Germline V gives CDR1 SGHAT, CDR2 FQNNGV. As DNA, the CDR3 is TGTGCCAGCAGCTTTGTAGCGGGAAGAGACAATGAGCAGTTCTTC. Protein sequence: CASSFVAGRDNEQFF.

This clone appeared once. This chain connects TRBV20-1 to TRBJ2-1, with a tentative D call TRBD2 (6 bases). The CDR3 spans 11 residues. V gave up 3 bases and J gave up 9 bases, with 9 bases separating them. Germline V gene sequence: CDR1 DFQATT, CDR2 SNEGSKA (reference sequence). In DNA, the CDR3 is TGCAGTGCTAGTTTGCGGGGTGAGCAGTTCTTC. It encodes CSASLRGEQFF.

The V and J genes are TRBV1 and TRBJ1-1. TRBV1 is a pseudogene locus. CDR3 length equals 20 residues. The CDR3 region is CTSSQDLELLSITDDTEAFF. The DNA for the CDR3 is TGCACCAGCAGCCAAGATCTGGAGCTTTTGTCAATCACCGATGACACTGAAGCTTTCTTT.

The chain joins TRBV19 to TRBJ2-7; 8 bases are shared with TRBD2. This CDR3 comprises 15 residues. Germline-derived CDR1 and CDR2 are LNHDA and SQIVND (reference sequence). V lost 5 bases, J lost 0 bases, and 6 bases stayed unmatched. The CDR3 sequence: CASSFSGESSYEQYF. CDR3 sequence (DNA): TGTGCCAGTAGTTTTAGCGGGGAGAGCTCCTACGAGCAGTACTTC.

The CDR3 DNA is TGCGCCAGCAGCCAAGATAAAAGGGGTGAGCAGTTCTTC. This codes for CASSQDKRGEQFF. The chain employs TRBV4-3 and TRBJ2-1; a weak D match, TRBD1 (5 bases). Germline CDR1 reads LGHNA; CDR2 reads YSLEER. V was shortened by 0 bases and J by 9 bases, with 9 bases between the two germline ends. This CDR3 is 13 amino acids long.

This chain links TRBV11-2 with TRBJ1-2, with 7 bases that match TRBD1. With 1 base clipped from V and 4 bases from J, the junction kept 9 bases outside the gene matches. CDR1 and CDR2 from the germline V gene are SGHAT and FQNNGV. The CDR3 length is 16 residues. The CDR3 here is CASSLVQGLSRYGYTF. The CDR3 DNA sequence: TGTGCCAGCAGCTTAGTACAGGGGCTCTCGCGCTATGGCTACACCTTC.

This chain joins TRBV19 and TRBJ1-3, with TRBD1 as a possible D gene (6 bases). The germline gives CDR1 LNHDA, CDR2 SQIVND (reference sequence). The CDR3 loop spans 15 amino acids. The germline V and J ends were trimmed by 4 bases and 4 bases, with 14 bases remaining between them. The CDR3 is CASSTRWTDGNTIYF. CDR3 DNA: TGTGCCAGTAGTACCCGATGGACAGACGGAAACACCATATATTTT.

CDR3 region: CASSIDRDNIQYF. The DNA of the CDR3 is TGTGCCAGCAGCATCGACAGGGACAACATTCAGTACTTC. The chain links TRBV7-9 to TRBJ2-4, with 7 bases that match TRBD1. The J segment lost 7 bases and the V segment lost 5 bases, leaving 5 bases of the junction unmatched. CDR1 is SEHNR, CDR2 FQNEAQ, per germline (reference sequence). This CDR3 contains 13 residues.

V is TRBV11-3 and J is TRBJ2-7; perhaps TRBD2 as D (5 bases). This CDR3 region has 14 residues. Germline CDR1 and CDR2: SGHNT and YENEEA. V lost 2 bases, J lost 4 bases, and 12 bases lay in between. DNA of the CDR3: TGTGCCAGCAGCTTAAGGGAGTTGGAGTACGAGCAGTACTTC. As protein: CASSLRELEYEQYF.

The V gene is TRBV29-1, the J gene TRBJ2-5; 7 bases align to TRBD1. The CDR3 sequence is 14 residues long. V trimming: 7 bases; J trimming: 5 bases; junction bases outside the gene matches: 13. Germline CDR1 SQVTM, CDR2 ANQGSEA. This CDR3 is CSGGMGQRLETQYF. The CDR3 nucleotides read TGCAGCGGGGGCATGGGACAGCGGTTGGAGACCCAGTACTTC.

The V call is TRBV18, the J call TRBJ1-2; D possibly corresponds to TRBD1 (5 bases). Germline values: CDR1 KGHSH, CDR2 LQKENI. The CDR3 sequence is 16 residues long. V was cut by 3 bases and J by 8 bases, with 22 bases left in between. The CDR3 loop reads CASSPAGGLWDAGYTF. DNA of the CDR3: TGTGCCAGCTCACCCGCGGGAGGCCTCTGGGACGCCGGCTACACCTTC.

The rearrangement joins TRBV29-1 to TRBJ2-1; weak D call: TRBD2 (6 bases). V was pared by 1 base and J by 9 bases, with 22 bases between. CDR3 length: 16 amino acids. Germline V CDR1 and CDR2: SQVTM, ANQGSEA. The CDR3: CSVEGIPGRPVGEQFF. The CDR3 bases are TGCAGCGTTGAAGGGATCCCGGGGAGGCCCGTGGGTGAGCAGTTCTTC.